The present TCR beta chain was sequenced within a study of blood T cell repertoires in COVID-19. Study as a whole: Sources were T cells, B-cell-depleted T cells, or PBMCs; the material itself was cDNA or gDNA.

CDR1 SEHNR and CDR2 FQNEAQ come from the germline V gene (reference sequence). CDR3 length equals 15 residues. Deletions cut 2 bases from V and 0 bases from J, with 10 bases between. Original data processing: Amplifying reference gene primers gave estimates of nucleated cell counts. Profiled with immunoSEQ multiplex PCR; TCRdb holds only in-frame clones, not every one. The V and J calls and the clone size are those of that table, but D and trimming were determined from the DNA. The table records about 140,000 clones, 80% to 85% of them present only once. The clonotype was recovered from a human donor in a cohort sampled during active COVID-19. The material sequenced was peripheral blood. V is TRBV7-9 and J is TRBJ1-1; D is unclear. The CDR3 spells CASSLRRVLNTEAFF. The CDR3 DNA is TGTGCCAGCAGCTTACGCCGGGTACTGAACACTGAAGCTTTCTTT.